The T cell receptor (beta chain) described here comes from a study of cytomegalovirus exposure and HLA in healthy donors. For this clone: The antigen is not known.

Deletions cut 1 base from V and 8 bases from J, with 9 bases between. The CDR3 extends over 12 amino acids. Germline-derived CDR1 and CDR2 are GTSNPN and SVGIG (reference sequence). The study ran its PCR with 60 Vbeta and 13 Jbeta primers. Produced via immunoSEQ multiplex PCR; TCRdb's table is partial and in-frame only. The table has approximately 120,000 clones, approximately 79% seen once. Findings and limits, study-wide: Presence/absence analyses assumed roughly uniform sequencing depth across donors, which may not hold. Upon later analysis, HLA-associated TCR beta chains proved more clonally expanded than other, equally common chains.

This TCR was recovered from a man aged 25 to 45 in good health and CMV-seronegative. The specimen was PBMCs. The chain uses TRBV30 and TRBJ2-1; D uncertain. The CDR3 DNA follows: TGTGCCTGGAGTGGTGTTTTCGATGAGCAGTTCTTC. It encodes CAWSGVFDEQFF.